This T cell receptor beta chain was sequenced for a study of T cells expressing NK-cell markers. Study-level results: A range of roughly 1.0-8% of CD8+ T cells consisted of dominant NKG2C+ clonotypes in about six donors. Among a few donors, these clonotypes also ranked first in the CD3+CD56-NKG2C+ fraction.

With UMIs, 5'RACE template switching was used to make TCR beta cDNA. Reprocessing the 5' RACE reads, TCRdb reports a single entry for every CDR3 protein and omits DNA. Recorded for this sample: approximately 460,000 distinct CDR3 sequences. The CDR3 loop spans 16 amino acids. With respect to this clonotype: As yet, its antigen is unknown.

This sequence originates from a woman aged 18 to 75 in good health. This rearrangement joins TRBV12-3 or TRBV12-4 to TRBJ2-2; the TCRdb call, TRBD1, lacks DNA for checking. Sequencing input: blood T cells: a sorted CD56 or NKG2C T cell subset, CD4+ or CD8+ T cells, or bulk PBMC T cells (not recorded which). The CDR3 sequence: CASSLGTGRTTGELFF.